What follows is one T cell receptor beta chain and its context. There is no known antigen for this receptor. Base qualities were left out, and no much larger clone turns up one base away. The cohort was made up of about 670 healthy bone marrow donors. Cohort members were all nominally healthy when sampled, although unrecorded immune exposures were likely present. The donor tested CMV seronegative and was one of the 352 seronegative cohort members. A peripheral blood sample was collected from each donor, and TCR beta sequencing was performed on peripheral blood mononuclear cells. Genomic DNA was extracted from the blood cell samples with the Qiagen DNeasy Blood Extraction Kit. The sample comes from a study of cytomegalovirus exposure and HLA in healthy donors (dated by TCRdb to 2016 to 2017). General notes on the study: An earlier analysis of approximately 640 of the donors reported roughly 270 Gb of sequence data and 100 million to 140 million unique TCR beta sequences from approximately 180 million T cells. Roughly 300 gigabases of sequencing data and roughly 81 million unique TCR sequences made up an early release that covered 500 to 650 HLA-typed donors. Of the roughly 400 genotyped donors, 81% were placed in the genetic ancestry cluster associated with self-reported Caucasian donors. The study aimed to test whether cataloging public T cell receptors could reveal signatures of past pathogen exposure. The study profiled the T cell repertoires of hundreds of subjects by immunosequencing and related them to cytomegalovirus serostatus. Besides the first cohort of some 670 subjects, a separate validation cohort made up of some 110 different subjects was used. High-throughput TCR immunosequencing, statistical association of individual TCRs with disease status, and machine learning were combined to predict cytomegalovirus infection status. A later analysis re-analyzed previously published TCR beta repertoires from approximately 670 donors and added high-resolution HLA genotyping to study TCR occurrence patterns. In the later analysis, no new phenotypic data were used to find candidate immune exposures; instead, reliance was placed on TCR beta sequences and their occurrence across donors. An earlier analysis of more than 450 of the donors used high-throughput TCR beta sequencing to judge whether each TCR beta V gene segment behaved as functional or pseudogenic. Donor age, sex, ethnicity and CMV serostatus were compiled alongside the repertoire data. A later genetic analysis used genome-wide SNP genotypes for 398 of the 666 donors, treating that subset as a discovery cohort. All discovery cohort repertoires had been generated using a single sequencing platform. Both class I and class II loci were covered by HLA typing, at four-digit resolution. The number of typed donors differed by locus: about 620-630 for A, B, C, DRB1 and DQB1; 500 to 550 for DQA1; some 590 for DPA1; and about 450 for DPB1. Four or five DR-DQ haplotypes were handled as single units for association and clustering because linkage in the cohort was strong. Among around 400 genotyped donors of the cohort, an average of around 240,000 unique TCR beta nucleotide sequences were sequenced per donor, about a sixth of them non-productive. General study outcomes and caveats: According to a later analysis, TCR association rates differed among HLA loci, with DRB1 alleles showing the most associated TCRs and HLA-C alleles showing the fewest. Correlated functional status among segregating V segments might reflect linkage disequilibrium, but an unknown experimental factor could not be ruled out. A further reported finding was that TCR beta sequences accurately predicted the HLA-A and HLA-B alleles for most subjects in the first cohort. While some public TCRs were present in many individuals, most TCR sequences turned up only very rarely across donors. In a later analysis, HLA-associated TCR beta chains were found to be more clonally expanded and to have lower generation probabilities than equally common non-associated chains. At a false discovery rate of 0.05, a later analysis linked 15,000 to 20,000 TCR beta sequences to specific HLA alleles. In vitro tests confirmed that a few of the cytomegalovirus-associated TCR beta chains recognize cytomegalovirus antigens. Assigning TCR associations to individual alleles was difficult when HLA alleles, especially DR and DQ, strongly co-occurred. In this cohort, only TCR beta chains were sequenced, and detectable features were limited by the absence of alpha or paired-chain data. Some IMGT-functional V segments, including TRBV6-2 and TRBV6-3, could not be told apart with the 87-base-pair reads, so those segments were excluded. According to a later analysis, most CMV-associated TCR beta chains appeared to be HLA-restricted, and the HLA associations seemed to be driven largely by CMV exposure. A cluster of highly shared sequence variants was judged likely to be a technical artifact of the sequencing pipeline. A later genetic analysis reported fewer N-insertions in productive TCRs among donors in an Asian-associated ancestry cluster than the roughly 670-donor mean. Because some donors lacked HLA typing at each locus, the association tests relied only on the typed subset. In a later genetic analysis, a missense DCLRE1C variant was associated with V-gene and J-gene trimming of TCR beta chains, and the association was replicated in an independent cohort. Roughly uniform sequencing depth across donors was assumed in presence/absence analyses, although this assumption may not hold. In the study, 150 to 200 TCR beta chains were listed as associated with cytomegalovirus. CMV serostatus was the only immune exposure information available for the cohort. The authors suggested that the approach could potentially be generalized to other disease states and immunological phenotypes. The earlier analysis of nearly 600 of the donors excluded roughly 17 rarely observed V segments, including chromosome 9 orphons, because counts were too low. Cytomegalovirus status was reported to be diagnosed by the classifier with high specificity and sensitivity in both the original and validation cohorts. In an earlier analysis of 587 of the donors, most TCR beta V segments appeared in productive rearrangements about 87% or about 30% of the time, broadly matching IMGT annotations. According to a later analysis, parvovirus B19, influenza, CMV and Epstein-Barr virus appeared linked to several top co-occurrence clusters.

The library was generated by the immunoSEQ multiplex PCR assay. For the multiplex PCR, a mixture combining 60 forward primers for TCR Vbeta segments and 13 reverse primers for TCR Jbeta segments was used. The CDR3 region of rearranged TCR beta genes was amplified from genomic DNA by a multiplex PCR assay. The amplified TCR beta libraries were sequenced on the Illumina HiSeq System as 87-base-pair reads. The published analysis was carried out like this. A later analysis counted 65 million to 90 million unique TCR beta chains across the 550 to 750 repertoires, and some 12 million of these chains were shared by at least two donors. A nearest-neighbor algorithm error-corrected the raw reads and collapsed the reads into unique sequences, merging closely related sequences to remove PCR and sequencing errors. V, D and J gene segments were assigned by aligning CDR3 sequences to IMGT reference sequences. For a sequence to be retained, a match of at least six nucleotides was required to both a V gene segment and a J gene segment. Rearrangements were classified as productive when the CDR3 lacked stop codons and remained in frame with V and J, and all other rearrangements were classified as non-productive. CDR3 was defined according to IMGT convention as the region running from the second conserved V-encoded cysteine to the conserved J-encoded phenylalanine. In an earlier analysis of roughly 610 of the donors, sequences lacking an unambiguous match to a single V gene segment were excluded. An earlier analysis of roughly 590 of the donors called V segments functional above 56.7% productive rearrangements and segregating when the between-donor standard deviation exceeded 5%. A statistical classification framework was built for diagnosing cytomegalovirus status from the catalog of TCR beta chain sequences. A later analysis assigned V and J genes by comparing TCR nucleotide sequences with IMGT/GENE-DB human TR gene sequences. A later analysis assigned CDR3 sequences and most-parsimonious VDJ recombination scenarios with the TCRdist pipeline. In a later analysis, each TCR beta chain was defined by its CDR3 amino acid sequence together with its V-gene family, and reads lacking a unique V-gene family were excluded. A later analysis removed over 500 highly shared, low-generation-probability nucleotide sequences to deal with suspected cross-contamination and a sequencing artifact. In a later analysis, a clonal expansion index for each public chain was calculated from normalized within-repertoire ranks of inferred template counts. In a later analysis, generation probabilities were computed with a VDJ recombination model fitted to out-of-frame rearrangements, and the resulting probabilities were checked against IGoR. In a later analysis, hypergeometric tests were used to score TCR-TCR, TCR-HLA and TCR-CMV co-occurrence, with a repertoire-size bias correction applied to TCR pairs. In a later analysis, false discovery rates were estimated by permuting HLA or CMV assignments 20 times. In a later analysis, co-occurring TCRs were grouped with DBSCAN, and TCRdist sequence similarity was added when clustering was performed within HLA-allele-positive subsets. Repertoires with fewer than 30,000 or more than 120,000 public chains were left out of co-occurrence clustering, as were a handful of repertoires with anomalous nucleotide sharing. In its TCRdb copy, this immuneACCESS table keeps in-frame sequences only and misses some clones. Where compared with another copy, unresolved V genes explain less than half of these, and the others have no known cause. D and trimming come from the DNA, and the V and J calls and clone size come from that table. In all, the sample holds 110,000 or so clones, and 81% of those were seen once. The ten largest clones take up around 2.2% of the sample.

CDR1 and CDR2, per the germline V gene, are SGDLS and YYNGEE. Its CDR3 holds 15 amino acids, cysteine through phenylalanine. CDR3 DNA only is kept here, 45 bases in frame from base 1. For this chain, trimming is 3 bases at the V end and 2 bases at the J end, and the number of junction bases without a gene match is 5. The clonotype was recovered from a woman between 35 and 50 years old in good health and CMV-seronegative. The chain couples TRBV9 to TRBJ2-1, and 7 junctional nucleotides match TRBD1. Sequencing used PBMCs. The nucleotide sequence reads TGTGCCAGCAGCGCCAGGACAGGCGCCTACAATGAGCAGTTCTTC. Its coded protein is CASSARTGAYNEQFF.